The present T cell receptor beta chain was sequenced within a study of early T cells in non-severe SARS-CoV-2 infection. This clonotype was counted ten times or more. Individual cDNA molecules carried attached unique molecular identifiers. Via MiXCR, TCRdb re-called the 5' RACE reads, giving one row per CDR3 protein. The table shows roughly 63,000 distinct CDR3 sequences, with 10% to 15% occurring only once. The sample was whole blood. The sequence was collected from an adult who was a healthcare worker with PCR-confirmed SARS-CoV-2 infection or an uninfected control (not recorded which).

The CDR3: CASSNRDPGELFF. The CDR3 bases are TGTGCCAGCAGCAACAGGGACCCCGGGGAGCTGTTTTTT. The rearrangement joins TRBV7-9 to TRBJ2-2; maybe TRBD1 (6 bases). V lost 5 bases to trimming and J lost 6 bases, with 10 bases between them. The CDR3 length is 13 residues. The germline V gene has CDR1 SEHNR and CDR2 FQNEAQ (reference sequence).